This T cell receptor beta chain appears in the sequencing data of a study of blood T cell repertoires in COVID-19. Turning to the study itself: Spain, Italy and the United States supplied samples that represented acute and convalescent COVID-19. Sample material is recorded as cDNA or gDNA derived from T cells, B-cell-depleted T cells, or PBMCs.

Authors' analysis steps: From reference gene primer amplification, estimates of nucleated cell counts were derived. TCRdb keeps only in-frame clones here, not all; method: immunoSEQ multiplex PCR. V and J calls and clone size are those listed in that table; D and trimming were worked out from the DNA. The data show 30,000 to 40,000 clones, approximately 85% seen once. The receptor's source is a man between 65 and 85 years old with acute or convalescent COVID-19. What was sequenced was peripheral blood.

The CDR3 DNA reads as TGTGCCAGCAGCAGTACTAGCGGGAGCAGCAAAAACATTCAGTACTTC. Translation gives CASSSTSGSSKNIQYF. J is TRBJ2-4 and V is TRBV14; 11 nucleotides align to TRBD2. This CDR3 spans 16 amino acids. Germline-derived CDR1 and CDR2 are SGHDN and FVKESK. Trimming at V came to 5 bases and at J to 3 bases, leaving 6 bases not matched to a gene.